A single T cell receptor beta chain is shown here with its context. The sample comes from a study of T cells in Graves' hyperthyroidism and ophthalmopathy. Trimming shortened V by 5 bases and J by 4 bases, and 20 bases separated the two germline ends. Germline-derived CDR1 and CDR2 are SNHLY and FYNNEI. The CDR3 contains 16 residues. Template material for amplifying TCR beta CDR3 regions consisted of RNA transcripts. Carried out on the TCR CDR3, a first-round RT-PCR used the HTBI primer set. MiXCR was run by TCRdb on the multiplex PCR reads, yielding one entry per CDR3 protein. The table has 350,000 to 450,000 distinct CDR3 sequences, 11% to 15% seen once. Investigators excluded patients with uncontrolled infection, other autoimmune disease, pregnancy or lactation.

What was sequenced was blood. The chain uses TRBV2 and TRBJ2-5; TRBD1 might be the D (6 bases). The clonotype originates from a man in his forties or fifties with Graves' ophthalmopathy. CDR3 coding DNA: TGTGCCAGCAGTTTCGTTGCAGGGGTTCAAGCAGAGACCCAGTACTTC. It yields the protein CASSFVAGVQAETQYF.